One and the same sample provided the 2 T cell receptor beta chains below, sequenced in a study of T cell repertoires in cytomegalovirus infection. What these receptors recognize is not known. Via MiXCR, TCRdb re-called the reads, giving one row per CDR3 protein. The sample records about 900,000 distinct CDR3 sequences, around 30% being singletons. The input for sequencing was cultured CD8+ T cells from PBMCs, taken from culture after CMV antigen stimulation. These receptors were collected from a human donor in good health (CMV status not recorded). Some clones in this sample may be carry-over from other donors' samples.

The rearrangement links TRBV9 to TRBJ2-3; D is ambiguous. V was trimmed by 0 bases and J by 4 bases, leaving 18 bases between them. The germline V gene encodes CDR1 SGDLS and CDR2 YYNGEE. The CDR3 is 17 residues long. Written as DNA, the CDR3 is TGTGCCAGCAGCGTAGTTGGGGTCGGAGAGCTGGCAGATACGCAGTATTTT. Protein product: CASSVVGVGELADTQYF. The full variable domain, its missing parts supplied by reference TRBV9 and TRBJ2-3, is DSGVTQTPKHLITATGQRVTLRCSPRSGDLSVYWYQQSLDQGLQFLIQYYNGEERAKGNILERFSAQQFPDLHSELNLSSLELGDSALYFCASSVVGVGELADTQYFGPGTRLTVL.

This clonotype was seen a handful of times. This rearrangement joins TRBV27 to TRBJ1-5, with D unclear. V was shortened by 3 bases and J by 7 bases, with 13 bases between the two germline ends. The germline V gene has CDR1 MNHEY and CDR2 SMNVEV (reference sequence). CDR3 length: 14 residues. DNA for the CDR3: TGTGCCAGCAGTTTGAGCGGGGTCTTACAGCCCCAGCATTTT. Translation gives CASSLSGVLQPQHF.